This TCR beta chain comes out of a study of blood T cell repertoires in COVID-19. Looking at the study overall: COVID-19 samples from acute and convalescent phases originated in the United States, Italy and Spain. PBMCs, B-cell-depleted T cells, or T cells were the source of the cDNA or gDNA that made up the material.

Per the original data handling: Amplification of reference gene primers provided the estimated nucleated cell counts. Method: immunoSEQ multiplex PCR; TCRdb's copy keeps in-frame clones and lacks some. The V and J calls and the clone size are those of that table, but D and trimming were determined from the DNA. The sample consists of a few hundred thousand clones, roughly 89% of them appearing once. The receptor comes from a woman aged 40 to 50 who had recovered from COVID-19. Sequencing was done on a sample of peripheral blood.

This CDR3 reads CASSNQLAGEPGETQYF. DNA of the CDR3: TGCGCCAGCAGCAACCAACTAGCGGGAGAACCAGGGGAGACCCAGTACTTC. The chain links TRBV5-1 to TRBJ2-5, with 11 bases that match TRBD2. Germline values: CDR1 SGHRS, CDR2 YFSETQ. With 4 bases clipped from V and 5 bases from J, the junction kept 13 bases outside the gene matches. The CDR3 spans 17 residues.